The T cell receptor (beta chain) under discussion was sequenced for a study of CD8 T cells in ankylosing spondylitis (TCRdb year 2017). Background on the whole study: T cell receptor beta repertoires were profiled in healthy donors and ankylosing spondylitis patients so that disease-linked TCR variants could be found. In total, the full study cohort was made up of 108 healthy donors and about two dozen ankylosing spondylitis patients. Samples of peripheral blood were taken, and for ankylosing spondylitis patients, synovial fluid was collected as well.

General study outcomes and caveats: Some motif variants were previously reported in synovial fluid and blood of reactive arthritis patients, suggesting common disease-initiation mechanisms. In peripheral blood, the disease-linked clones were found at relatively low frequencies and had a CD8+ phenotype. Significant enrichment of the disease-linked clones was reported in matched synovial fluid samples from ankylosing spondylitis patients. Blood from ankylosing spondylitis patients appeared to be characterized by a TCR beta motif composed of eight highly homologous amino acid variants.

The CDR3 has 13 amino acids, counting the end cysteine and phenylalanine. The only DNA kept is the CDR3, 39 bases in frame from the first base. Trimming costs V 1 base and J 3 bases, and their ends lie 6 bases apart. CDR1 LNHNV and CDR2 YYDKDF are derived from the germline V gene (reference sequence). The data were produced on an Illumina HiSeq 2500. Quantitative 5'-RACE with molecular barcodes was used to prepare TCR beta libraries. The authors' analysis ran thus. Disease-linked TCR variants were identified with a new computational method built on a probabilistic model of VDJ rearrangement. The public sequencing data were trimmed at Q25 with fastp and processed into clonotypes with MiXCR by TCRdb, which kept only in-frame beta chains. Each entry is one CDR3 protein sequence, shown with its most common DNA and genes. For this entry, the V and J calls and clone size follow TCRdb and not the study's own pipeline. This sample has about 250,000 distinct CDR3 sequences in its table, and around 32% of those were observed once. The ten biggest clones cover roughly 4.2% of the sample.

Turning to this clonotype: It lacks a known antigen. No clone much larger than this one lies a single base away; base qualities are absent.

The sequenced sample was blood, either unsorted or a sorted T cell fraction (not recorded which). The clonotype comes from a male donor with ankylosing spondylitis or in good health (not recorded which). Here the chain combines TRBV15 and TRBJ2-5, with the D gene not confidently named. The DNA is TGTGCCACCAGCAGAGTTTCGAAAGAGACCCAGTACTTC. Translated, this gives CATSRVSKETQYF.